The rows below give T cell receptor beta chains drawn from one sample of a study of cytomegalovirus exposure and HLA in healthy donors. Assay used: immunoSEQ multiplex PCR; TCRdb lists only in-frame clones, some missing. The table has a few hundred thousand clones, approximately 80% seen once. Sequenced sample: PBMCs. The receptor source for this set is a girl aged 10-17 years in good health and CMV-seronegative. The CDR3 runs from the conserved cysteine through the conserved F or W. The D gene is left open where the match is weak. Expanded clones are given a class, and other clones once, few, many or no size at all.

size	V	J	D	CDR3	DNA
.	TRBV7-8	TRBJ1-1	TRBD1	CASSREWQGGTEAFF	TGTGCCAGCAGCCGGGAGTGGCAGGGGGGCACTGAAGCTTTCTTT
.	TRBV11-2	TRBJ1-1	.	CASSSREGGTEAFF	TGTGCCAGCAGCTCCAGGGAGGGTGGCACTGAAGCTTTCTTT
.	TRBV19	TRBJ1-6	.	CASSPPPNSPLHF	TGTGCCAGTAGTCCTCCCCCCAATTCACCCCTCCACTTT
.	TRBV18	TRBJ2-6	.	CASSPGGSGANVLTF	TGTGCCAGCTCACCAGGGGGGAGTGGGGCCAACGTCCTGACTTTC
few	TRBV5-1	TRBJ1-1	TRBD1	CASRFRRDRGDTEAFF	TGCGCCAGCAGATTTAGGAGGGACAGGGGGGACACTGAAGCTTTCTTT
.	TRBV28	TRBJ1-2	.	CASSSGGGEVYGYTF	TGTGCCAGCAGCTCCGGGGGGGGCGAGGTCTATGGCTACACCTTC
.	TRBV2	TRBJ2-1	.	CASTLRDSQGSEQFF	TGTGCCAGCACCCTCCGCGACTCTCAAGGCAGTGAGCAGTTCTTC
.	TRBV7-2	TRBJ1-1	TRBD1	CASSLALPGGLAFF	TGTGCCAGCAGCTTAGCCTTGCCAGGGGGGCTCGCTTTCTTT
.	TRBV19	TRBJ2-3	TRBD2	CASRLSGSGGTDTQYF	TGTGCCAGTAGACTTAGCGGGAGTGGTGGCACAGATACGCAGTATTTT
.	TRBV6-1	TRBJ1-5	.	CASISFLGPQHF	TGTGCCAGCATTAGCTTCCTTGGTCCCCAGCATTTT
.	TRBV30	TRBJ1-1	.	CAWSDRLNIEAFF	TGTGCCTGGAGTGACAGATTGAATATCGAAGCTTTCTTT
.	TRBV28	TRBJ1-4	.	CASRVLRAHNEKLFF	TGTGCCAGCAGGGTACTCAGGGCCCATAATGAAAAACTGTTTTTT
.	TRBV7-8	TRBJ1-2	.	CASSPSPFNYGYTF	TGTGCCAGCAGCCCTTCTCCCTTTAACTATGGCTACACCTTC
.	TRBV30	TRBJ2-1	TRBD2	CAWSLLALHNEQFF	TGTGCCTGGAGTCTACTAGCGCTTCACAATGAGCAGTTCTTC
.	TRBV7-2	TRBJ2-7	.	CASSSTGMVDEQYF	TGTGCCAGCAGCTCGACAGGAATGGTGGACGAGCAGTACTTC
.	TRBV28	TRBJ1-2	TRBD1	CASSLRTGLYGYTF	TGTGCCAGCAGTTTGAGGACAGGGCTATATGGCTACACCTTC
.	TRBV6-1	TRBJ1-1	.	CAALGYVVGVAFF	TGTGCCGCTCTCGGGTACGTCGTGGGAGTAGCTTTCTTT
medium-sized	TRBV28	TRBJ1-5	.	CASSLGQFNQPQHF	TGTGCCAGCAGTCTAGGACAGTTCAATCAGCCCCAGCATTTT
.	TRBV6-1	TRBJ2-3	.	CASRQNTDTQYF	TGTGCCAGCAGACAGAACACAGATACGCAGTATTTT
.	TRBV6-1	TRBJ2-7	.	CASSDTGMGTVHF	TGTGCCAGCAGTGACACAGGGATGGGAACAGTTCACTTC
.	TRBV11-2	TRBJ1-1	.	CASSLISGAEAFF	TGTGCCAGCAGCTTAATCTCAGGGGCGGAAGCTTTCTTT
.	TRBV11-2	TRBJ2-1	TRBD2	CASSLAGIGRRNEQFF	TGTGCCAGCAGCTTAGCGGGGATCGGGAGGCGGAATGAGCAGTTCTTC
.	TRBV28	TRBJ1-5	.	CASSFREINQPQHF	TGTGCCAGCAGTTTCCGTGAGATAAATCAGCCCCAGCATTTT
.	TRBV6-1	TRBJ1-5	TRBD1	CASSATGGNQPQHF	TGTGCCAGCAGTGCCACAGGGGGCAATCAGCCCCAGCATTTT
.	TRBV20-1	TRBJ2-7	.	CSARSQNEQYF	TGCAGTGCTAGATCGCAGAACGAGCAGTACTTC
.	TRBV28	TRBJ1-1	.	CASSLGGGAGETEAFF	TGTGCCAGCAGTTTAGGAGGGGGGGCCGGGGAGACTGAAGCTTTCTTT
few	TRBV6-5	TRBJ1-6	.	CAAGRSQDSPLHF	TGTGCCGCGGGGCGAAGTCAGGATTCACCCCTCCACTTT
.	TRBV4-3	TRBJ2-3	TRBD2	CASSQAALAGGPMQYF	TGCGCCAGCAGCCAAGCGGCGCTAGCGGGGGGGCCTATGCAGTATTTT
.	TRBV7-2	TRBJ2-3	TRBD1	CASRRTGADTQYF	TGTGCCAGCAGAAGAACAGGGGCAGATACGCAGTATTTT
.	TRBV11-2	TRBJ2-7	TRBD2	CASSSDGGRASEQYF	TGTGCCAGCAGCTCTGACGGCGGGAGGGCCAGCGAGCAGTACTTC
.	TRBV27	TRBJ1-1	.	CASSSPLGGTEAFF	TGTGCCAGCAGTTCCCCTCTGGGGGGTACTGAAGCTTTCTTT
.	TRBV7-8	TRBJ2-7	.	CASSSEGGPSYEQYF	TGTGCCAGCAGCTCCGAGGGGGGGCCGAGCTACGAGCAGTACTTC
.	TRBV7-8	TRBJ1-2	.	CASSLAQGPNYGYTF	TGTGCCAGCAGCTTAGCGCAGGGGCCCAACTATGGCTACACCTTC
.	TRBV19	TRBJ1-5	TRBD1	CASSMWGQGDNQPQHF	TGTGCCAGTAGTATGTGGGGACAGGGGGACAATCAGCCCCAGCATTTT
.	TRBV5-1	TRBJ2-3	.	CASLPAGDSTDTQYF	TGCGCCAGCCTCCCGGCAGGGGATAGCACAGATACGCAGTATTTT
.	TRBV15	TRBJ1-2	TRBD1	CATSTGTGVYGYTF	TGTGCCACCAGCACCGGGACAGGGGTCTATGGCTACACCTTC
.	TRBV28	TRBJ1-1	TRBD1	CASRIRPQGAAFF	TGTGCCAGCAGAATCCGACCCCAGGGGGCAGCTTTCTTT
.	TRBV5-1	TRBJ1-1	.	CASSHGRVELNTEAFF	TGCGCCAGCAGCCATGGCAGGGTTGAGTTGAACACTGAAGCTTTCTTT
.	TRBV7-9	TRBJ2-7	TRBD2	CASSSPSGRSYEQYF	TGTGCCAGCAGCTCCCCTAGCGGGAGAAGCTACGAGCAGTACTTC
.	TRBV21-1	TRBJ2-1	.	CASISSPSYNEQFF	TGTGCCAGCATTTCTTCTCCCTCCTACAATGAGCAGTTCTTC
.	TRBV7-3	TRBJ2-1	TRBD2	CASSFSGVLDEQFF	TGTGCCAGCAGTTTTAGCGGGGTGCTGGATGAGCAGTTCTTC
.	TRBV18	TRBJ2-7	TRBD1	CASSPLAGQGLYEQYF	TGTGCCAGCTCACCCTTGGCGGGACAGGGGCTCTACGAGCAGTACTTC
.	TRBV4-2	TRBJ1-2	.	CASSLAGQRTLNGYTF	TGTGCCAGCAGCCTAGCGGGGCAGAGAACTTTAAATGGCTACACCTTC
once	TRBV7-2	TRBJ1-5	.	CASSSLGGNQPQHF	TGTGCCAGCAGCTCGTTAGGGGGAAATCAGCCCCAGCATTTT
.	TRBV6-6	TRBJ2-7	TRBD1	CASSYSPGTGETEQYF	TGTGCCAGCAGTTACTCGCCGGGGACAGGGGAAACGGAGCAGTACTTC